The following is a T cell receptor (beta chain) sequence with its context. Unique molecular identifiers were incorporated into the prepared TCRbeta library. In TCRdb, the PCR reads were re-called with MiXCR into one record per CDR3 protein. The table shows about 540,000 distinct CDR3 sequences, with around 18% occurring only once. The germline V and J ends were trimmed by 7 bases and 0 bases, with 10 bases remaining between them. This CDR3 contains 14 residues. The data derive from a study of T-cell reconstitution after alpha-beta-depleted transplantation in children. The TCR was taken from a human donor who donated a stem cell graft to a child with acute lymphoblastic leukemia. The sample in question was PBMCs from the stem cell graft donor, obtained from the stem cell graft. The chain uses TRBV12-3 or TRBV12-4 and TRBJ1-5, with unresolved D. CDR3 DNA sequence: TGTGCCAGCACCTTGACACCTAGCAATCAGCCCCAGCATTTT. Translation: CASTLTPSNQPQHF.